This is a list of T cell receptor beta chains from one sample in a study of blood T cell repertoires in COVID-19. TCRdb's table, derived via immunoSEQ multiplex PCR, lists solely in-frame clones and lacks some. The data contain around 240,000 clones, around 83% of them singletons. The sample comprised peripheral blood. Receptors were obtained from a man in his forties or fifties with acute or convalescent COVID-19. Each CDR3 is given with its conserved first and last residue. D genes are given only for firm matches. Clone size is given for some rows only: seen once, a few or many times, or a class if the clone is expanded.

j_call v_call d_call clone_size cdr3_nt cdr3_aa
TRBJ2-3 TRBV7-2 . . TGTGCCAGCAGTTCAGGGGCTAGCACTAGCACAGATACGCAGTATTTT CASSSGASTSTDTQYF
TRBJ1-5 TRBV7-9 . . TGTGCCACTGGGACTGGCAATCAGCCCCAGCATTTT CATGTGNQPQHF
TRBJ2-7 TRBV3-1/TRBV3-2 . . TGTGCCAGCAGCCCTCATGGGGCACTTGGTTCCTACGAGCAGTACTTC CASSPHGALGSYEQYF
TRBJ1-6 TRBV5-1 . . TGCGCCAGCAGCAAGGGCGGGGGGAGTAAGTTGCTACCCCTCCACTTT CASSKGGGSKLLPLHF
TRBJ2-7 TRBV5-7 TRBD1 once TGTGCCAGCAGTTATCCGGGACAGGGGTCCTACGAGCAGTACTTC CASSYPGQGSYEQYF
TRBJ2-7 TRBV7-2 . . TGTGCCAGCAGCCCCGACGGCGGGGTTGTCTACGAGCAGTACTTC CASSPDGGVVYEQYF
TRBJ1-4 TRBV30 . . TGTGCCTGGAGAAGTCGGGAAAGGTTGGGTGAAAAACTGTTTTTT CAWRSRERLGEKLFF
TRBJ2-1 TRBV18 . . TGTGCCAGCTCTAGAAATGAGCAGTTCTTC CASSRNEQFF
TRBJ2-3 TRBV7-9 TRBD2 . TGTGCCAGCAGCTTAGCGGGTATGAGCGGGGGCACAGATACGCAGTATTTT CASSLAGMSGGTDTQYF
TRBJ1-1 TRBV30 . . TGTGCCTCTACCTCCGACAGCCACACTGAAGCTTTCTTT CASTSDSHTEAFF
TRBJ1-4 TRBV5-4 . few TGTGCCAGCAGCTTGCGGGGGGAAAAACTGTTTTTT CASSLRGEKLFF
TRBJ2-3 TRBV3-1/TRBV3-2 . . TGTGCCAGCAGCCAAGAGGGTTGGAGGCAGTATTTT CASSQEGWRQYF
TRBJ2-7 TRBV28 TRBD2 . TGTGCCAGCAGTCCCCTAGGGCGGGGGGATCTCTACGAGCAGTACTTC CASSPLGRGDLYEQYF
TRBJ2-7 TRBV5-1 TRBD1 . TGCGCCAGCAGCTTTGGACAGGGGATATACGAGCAGTACTTC CASSFGQGIYEQYF
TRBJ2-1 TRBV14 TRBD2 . TGTGCCAGCAGCCAAAACGGGGGGGCCGGCGGTGAGCAGTTCTTC CASSQNGGAGGEQFF
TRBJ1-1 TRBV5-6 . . TGTGCCAGCAGCTTGGAGGGGTTAAGGAATACTCACACTGAAGCTTTCTTT CASSLEGLRNTHTEAFF
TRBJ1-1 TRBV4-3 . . TGCGCCAGCAGCCAAGGTGGGCAGGGATGGGACACTGAAGCTTTCTTT CASSQGGQGWDTEAFF
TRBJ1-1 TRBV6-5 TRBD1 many TGTGCCAGCAACACCTGGGACAGGGAAGGAGCTTTCTTT CASNTWDREGAFF
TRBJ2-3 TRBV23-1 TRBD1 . TGCGCCAGCAGTCAACCGGGACAGGGGTACACAGATACGCAGTATTTT CASSQPGQGYTDTQYF
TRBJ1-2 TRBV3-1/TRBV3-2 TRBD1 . TGTGCCAGCAGCCTATTCCGACAGGGGGCGCACGGCTACACCTTC CASSLFRQGAHGYTF
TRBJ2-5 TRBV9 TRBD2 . TGTGCCAGCAGCGTAGGGACTAGCGGGGGGGCGTTAGAGACCCAGTACTTC CASSVGTSGGALETQYF
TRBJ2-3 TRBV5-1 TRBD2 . TGCGCCAGCAGCTTGAAGGGACTAGCGGGGGGGCAAAGCACAGATACGCAGTATTTT CASSLKGLAGGQSTDTQYF
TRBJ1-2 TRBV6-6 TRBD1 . TGTGCCAGCAGTAAAACCGGGACAGGGGTAGGCTACACCTTC CASSKTGTGVGYTF
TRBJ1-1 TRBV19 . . TGTGCCAGCCTTGAACAGGGGAACACTGAAGCTTTCTTT CASLEQGNTEAFF
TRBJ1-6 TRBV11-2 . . TGTGCCAGCAGCCCTGACAGGACTAATTCACCCCTCCACTTT CASSPDRTNSPLHF
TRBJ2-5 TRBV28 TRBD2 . TGTGCCAGCAGATCTTCCGGGACTAGCGGGGTTTCCCAGTACTTC CASRSSGTSGVSQYF
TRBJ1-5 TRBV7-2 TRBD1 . TGTGCCAGCAGCGCCGGGACAGGGGACGGCAATCAGCCCCAGCATTTT CASSAGTGDGNQPQHF
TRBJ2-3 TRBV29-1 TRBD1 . TGCAGCGGTACCCAGGGGGCTGATACGCAGTATTTT CSGTQGADTQYF
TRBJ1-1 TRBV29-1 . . TGCAGCGTCCTAAGGGGGAACACTGAAGCTTTCTTT CSVLRGNTEAFF
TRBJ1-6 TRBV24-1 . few TGTGCCACCAGTGCAAACTCCTATAATTCACCCCTCCACTTT CATSANSYNSPLHF
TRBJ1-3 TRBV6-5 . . TGTGCCAGCAGCCAATCGGGGACAACTGGAAACACCATATATTTT CASSQSGTTGNTIYF